One TCR beta chain is described in this entry. The assay was immunoSEQ multiplex PCR, and TCRdb's table has in-frame clones only and misses some. The sample holds roughly 250,000 clones, 85% to 90% seen once. The data derive from a study of blood T cell repertoires in COVID-19. The CDR3 has 14 residues. Trimming removed 4 bases at V and 3 bases at J, with 12 bases between. The germline gives CDR1 KGHSH, CDR2 LQKENI. The chain combines TRBV18 with TRBJ1-2; D is possibly TRBD1 (5 bases). The sample consisted of PBMCs or T cells enriched from blood (not recorded which). The origin of this receptor is a man aged 35-49 years who had recovered from COVID-19. The CDR3, as DNA: TGTGCCAGCTCACGCCAGGGAGGCGACTATGGCTACACCTTC. Translated, it gives CASSRQGGDYGYTF.